This T cell receptor beta chain was captured in a study of blood T cells in healthy people across ages. Overall study results and limits: Diversity figures based on one million T cells were deemed too low.

Through a sample-barcoded 5' primer and a J-beta primer mix, a second PCR was run for roughly 7 to 11 cycles. The authors tagged each cDNA molecule using a template-switch adaptor with 12 random nucleotides. Via MiXCR, TCRdb re-called the 5' RACE reads, giving one row per CDR3 protein. The repertoire has about 840,000 distinct CDR3 sequences, roughly 29% of them found once; the top ten carry roughly 10%. In its sample, this clonotype was seen a few times. Its target is unknown. Germline V gene lookup returns CDR1 SEHNR and CDR2 FQNEAQ (reference sequence). The CDR3 sequence is 14 residues long. Trimming left V 5 bases short and J 0 bases short, with 8 bases between. This sample was shared with a second study, whose subject was T cells of mothers and their children. That report adds: The people who donated were a few healthy Caucasian mothers and their six children. The yield was over 9 million TCR beta CDR3 reads from each mother and approximately 3.1 million from each child.

This receptor was identified in a woman aged 40 to 49 in good health. The chain has TRBV7-9 and TRBJ1-5, with a possible D match to TRBD1 (6 bases). The specimen sequenced was blood. The CDR3 protein is CASSGGGSNQPQHF. CDR3 nucleotide sequence: TGTGCCAGCAGCGGAGGGGGTAGCAATCAGCCCCAGCATTTT.